The source of this T cell receptor beta chain is a study of T-cell memory formation after mild COVID-19. In the study overall: In these data, TCR clusters were largely donor specific. Study results and limitations: The second-wave clones peaking on day 37 were not confirmed as SARS-CoV-2-specific. CD4/CD8 balance characterized clones contracting day 15 to 85, and CD4+ skew characterized later expanders. Cross-reactive memory apparently joined, as some responding clones appeared in pre-infection memory.

This clonotype appeared a few times. Its target is not known. TCRdb reprocessed the 5' RACE reads via MiXCR and lists one record per CDR3 protein. The data contain around 300,000 distinct CDR3 sequences, around 19% of them singletons. Germline V CDR1 and CDR2: SGHNT, YYREEE (reference sequence). Trimming cost V 3 bases and J 5 bases, with 14 bases left between them. The CDR3 covers 14 residues. The source is a man aged 18 to 29 who had mild COVID-19 (a few samples of this study predate the infection). Cell type and time point are not known. The sample was PBMCs or a T cell subset sorted from them (not recorded which). The chain couples TRBV5-4 to TRBJ2-5, with D possibly called TRBD1 or TRBD2 (5 bases each). The CDR3 DNA follows: TGTGCCAGCAGCTGGCGGTGGGGGTCGGAGACCCAGTACTTC. Translating gives CASSWRWGSETQYF.